A selection of T cell receptor beta chains follows, all from one sample in a study of blood T cell repertoires in COVID-19. Using immunoSEQ multiplex PCR, the repertoire was profiled, and TCRdb retains in-frame clones only, with some absent. Of 35,000 to 55,000 clones in the sample, about 90% were seen once. The sample consisted of peripheral blood. The receptor set was obtained from a man between 50 and 59 years old with active COVID-19. CDR3s include the opening cysteine and the closing phenylalanine or tryptophan. Each record gives: D gene, J gene, V gene, CDR3 protein, CDR3 DNA. A D gene is named only where the DNA matches it firmly.

D: TRBD2; J: TRBJ2-1; V: TRBV6-2/TRBV6-3; CDR3: CASSYSSGVGYNEQFF; DNA: TGTGCCAGCAGTTACTCGAGCGGGGTTGGCTACAATGAGCAGTTCTTC
D: NA; J: TRBJ1-3; V: TRBV7-9; CDR3: CASSPPSGSGNTIYF; DNA: TGTGCCAGCAGCCCACCTTCAGGCTCTGGAAACACCATATATTTT
D: TRBD1; J: TRBJ1-4; V: TRBV7-6; CDR3: CASSTGGTTNEKLFF; DNA: TGTGCCAGCAGCACAGGGGGTACAACTAATGAAAAACTGTTTTTT
D: NA; J: TRBJ1-2; V: TRBV9; CDR3: CASSPRQGAVNYGYTF; DNA: TGTGCCAGCAGCCCGCGACAAGGGGCCGTTAACTATGGCTACACCTTC
D: NA; J: TRBJ1-3; V: TRBV10-3; CDR3: CAISEPSDSLPGNTIYF; DNA: TGTGCCATCAGTGAGCCATCGGACAGCCTGCCTGGAAACACCATATATTTT
D: NA; J: TRBJ2-3; V: TRBV5-4; CDR3: CAITPKQPTDTQYF; DNA: TGTGCCATTACCCCAAAACAGCCCACAGATACGCAGTATTTT
D: NA; J: TRBJ1-3; V: TRBV6-5; CDR3: CASRTDGNTIYF; DNA: TGTGCCAGCAGGACAGACGGAAACACCATATATTTT
D: NA; J: TRBJ1-5; V: TRBV5-1; CDR3: CASSLGEGNQPQHF; DNA: TGCGCCAGCAGCTTGGGGGAGGGCAATCAGCCCCAGCATTTT
D: NA; J: TRBJ1-1; V: TRBV7-9; CDR3: CASSWGGSEAFF; DNA: TGTGCCAGCAGCTGGGGGGGGTCTGAAGCTTTCTTT
D: TRBD1; J: TRBJ2-4; V: TRBV9; CDR3: CASSPRSQGYIQYF; DNA: TGTGCCAGCAGCCCCCGATCACAGGGGTACATTCAGTACTTC
D: TRBD2; J: TRBJ2-2; V: TRBV25-1; CDR3: CASSEIAGGRSTGELFF; DNA: TGTGCCAGCAGTGAAATTGCGGGGGGTCGGAGCACCGGGGAGCTGTTTTTT
D: NA; J: TRBJ2-7; V: TRBV7-9; CDR3: CASSGFEGVAYEQYF; DNA: TGTGCCAGCAGCGGGTTTGAGGGGGTTGCCTACGAGCAGTACTTC
D: NA; J: TRBJ2-7; V: TRBV13; CDR3: CASRYWTATYEQYF; DNA: TGTGCCAGCAGATATTGGACAGCAACCTACGAGCAGTACTTC
D: NA; J: TRBJ1-5; V: TRBV2; CDR3: CASSDFRGSQPQHF; DNA: TGTGCCAGCAGTGATTTTAGAGGGAGTCAGCCCCAGCATTTT
D: TRBD2; J: TRBJ2-5; V: TRBV5-5; CDR3: CASTQAGGLIEETQYF; DNA: TGTGCCAGCACACAAGCGGGGGGTCTAATAGAAGAGACCCAGTACTTC
D: NA; J: TRBJ2-6; V: TRBV19; CDR3: CASSRWSSGANVLTF; DNA: TGTGCCAGTAGTAGGTGGAGCTCTGGGGCCAACGTCCTGACTTTC